These 7 T cell receptor beta chains came from one sample sequenced in a study of T-cell reconstitution after alpha-beta-depleted transplantation in children. As it was prepared, the TCRbeta library received unique molecular identifiers. TCRdb re-called the PCR reads through MiXCR, storing one row per CDR3 protein. The sample lists hundreds of thousands of distinct CDR3 sequences, around 16% occurring once. The sequencing here drew on PBMCs, mostly from graft donor cells, taken 360 days after TCRalphabeta/CD19-depleted stem cell transplant. The origin of the receptors is a boy younger than two who had a stem cell transplant for Wiskott-Aldrich syndrome, so the T cells may come from the graft donor.

V usage is TRBV6-2 or TRBV6-3 and J usage is TRBJ2-1, with 10 bases matching TRBD2. In germline, CDR1 is MNHEY, CDR2 SVGEGT. There are 19 residues in the CDR3. Trimming cost V 0 bases and J 3 bases; bases outside gene matches: 11. The CDR3 sequence: CASSYSMSGGAKNYNEQFF. CDR3 coding DNA: TGTGCCAGCAGTTACTCGATGAGCGGGGGGGCCAAGAACTACAATGAGCAGTTCTTC.

This chain uses TRBV24-1 with TRBJ2-3; tentative D call: TRBD1 (5 bases). Trimming took 9 bases from V and 5 from J, leaving 20 bases between them. Germline V CDR1 and CDR2: KGHDR, SFDVKD. The CDR3 is made up of 15 amino acids. The CDR3 reads CATETPTQGKDTQYF. The CDR3 DNA reads TGTGCCACCGAAACTCCAACCCAGGGTAAAGATACGCAGTATTTT.

This clonotype was seen ten or more times. The gene calls are TRBV11-2 and TRBJ2-7, with D possibly TRBD1 on 5 matching bases. V lost 3 bases, J lost 2 bases, and 11 bases lay in between. CDR1 and CDR2 from the germline V gene are SGHAT and FQNNGV. The length of the CDR3 is 14 residues. CDR3 DNA sequence: TGTGCCAGCAGCTTTGGGCAGGGTACCTACGAGCAGTACTTC. This sequence encodes CASSFGQGTYEQYF.

This clonotype was seen at least ten times. This chain links TRBV5-1 with TRBJ2-7; TRBD2 aligns across 10 bases. Germline V gene sequence: CDR1 SGHRS, CDR2 YFSETQ. V shed 1 base, J shed 0 bases, and the junction held 1 base outside the gene matches. This CDR3 has 15 residues. DNA of the CDR3: TGCGCCAGCAGCTTGTCTAGCGGGAGCTCCTACGAGCAGTACTTC. This codes for CASSLSSGSSYEQYF.

At least ten counts were recorded for this clonotype. The J gene is TRBJ1-4, the V gene TRBV28, with 7 bases that match TRBD1. The trim removed 1 base at V and 8 bases at J, leaving 7 bases unmatched. Germline loops: CDR1 MDHEN, CDR2 SYDVKM. This CDR3 has 15 amino acids. Here the CDR3 DNA reads TGTGCCAGCAGTTTATTGACAGGGCTAAAGGAAAAACTGTTTTTT. It translates to CASSLLTGLKEKLFF.

The genes are TRBV12-3 or TRBV12-4 and TRBJ2-5; TRBD2 matches at 8 bases. V shed 0 bases and J 1 base; nucleotides not matched to a gene: 16. The CDR3 runs to 20 residues. The CDR3 sequence is CASSLARRLPGLGGQETQYF. CDR3 nucleotides: TGTGCCAGCAGTTTAGCTCGTAGACTACCGGGACTAGGTGGCCAAGAGACCCAGTACTTC.

This clonotype was detected a few times. This rearrangement joins TRBV5-1 to TRBJ2-3; D remains ambiguous. This CDR3 region has 14 residues. Germline V lookup: CDR1 SGHRS, CDR2 YFSETQ. Trimming removed 0 bases from V and 4 bases from J, with 9 bases in between. The CDR3 sequence is CASSLVVSPDTQYF. CDR3 nucleotides: TGCGCCAGCAGCTTGGTGGTCTCCCCAGATACGCAGTATTTT.